A single sample is the source of the 2 T cell receptor beta chains below, sequenced in a study of blood T cell repertoires in COVID-19 (dated by TCRdb to the early 2020s). Library construction relied on the immunoSEQ multiplex PCR assay. Sourced from immuneACCESS, this table was stored by TCRdb with only in-frame sequences that have V and J called. A share of the clones is absent; for the studies checked, an unresolved V gene accounts for under half, and the remainder has no known explanation. For this sample the table gives 120,000 or so clones, of which over 55% were detected only once. The top ten constitute around 2% of the sample. Material: peripheral blood. These receptors all come from an older woman with acute or convalescent COVID-19.

The chain joins TRBV30 to TRBJ2-5, with TRBD1 identical over 7 bases. Germline CDR1 and CDR2: GTSNPN and SVGIG (reference sequence). V dropped 5 bases and J dropped 0; count of bases not matched to a gene: 9. The CDR3 contains 15 residues. The DNA for the CDR3 is TGTGCCTGGGGTGACAGGGAGACGTACCAAGAGACCCAGTACTTC. Its translation: CAWGDRETYQETQYF. The whole variable domain, filled in from reference TRBV30 and TRBJ2-5, reads SQTIHQWPATLVQPVGSPLSLECTVEGTSNPNLYWYRQAAGRGLQLLFYSVGIGQISSEVPQNLSASRPQDRQFILSSKKLLLSDSGFYLCAWGDRETYQETQYFGPGTRLLVL.

This clone was seen more than once but under ten times. The chain carries TRBV29-1 and TRBJ2-1; 9 bases align to TRBD2. V was pared by 8 bases and J by 6 bases, with 8 bases of the junction left unmatched. Germline V CDR1 and CDR2: SQVTM, ANQGSEA. This CDR3 comprises 13 residues. CDR3 sequence reads: CSISGGGVNEQFF. CDR3 DNA: TGCAGCATTAGCGGGGGCGGAGTCAATGAGCAGTTCTTC.